This TCR beta chain was sequenced during a study of blood T cell repertoires in COVID-19. Study as a whole: PBMCs, B-cell-depleted T cells, or T cells were the source of the cDNA or gDNA that made up the material.

Trimming shortened V by 1 base and J by 4 bases, and 19 bases separated the two germline ends. The germline V gene encodes CDR1 GTSNPN and CDR2 SVGIG (reference sequence). This CDR3 region has 16 residues. The table came from immunoSEQ multiplex PCR; TCRdb's copy has only in-frame clones and leaves some out. The table includes hundreds of thousands of clones, roughly 90% detected once. Sequenced input: peripheral blood. This TCR derives from a woman in her thirties with COVID-19, enrolled during active disease. This chain joins TRBV30 and TRBJ1-1; a possible D gene is TRBD1 (6 bases). The CDR3 spells CAWSGGPEPGGTEAFF. CDR3 in DNA: TGTGCCTGGAGTGGGGGGCCCGAACCCGGAGGCACTGAAGCTTTCTTT.